Sequencing of this T cell receptor beta chain was carried out in a study of T cells after yellow fever vaccination. From the 5' RACE reads, TCRdb called clonotypes with MiXCR, one entry per CDR3 protein. The table shows 620,000 or so distinct CDR3 sequences, with 10% to 15% occurring only once. In its sample, this clonotype was seen a few times. Its target is not known. In germline, CDR1 is ENHRY, CDR2 SYGVKD. This CDR3 region has 13 residues. V lost 0 bases to trimming and J lost 4 bases, with 4 bases between them. The study, taken as a whole, reports: The booster response re-showed most primary clones: around 96% CD4, almost 90% CD8. Of the clonotypes, a small share occurred in both CD4 and CD8 compartments.

V usage is TRBV10-3 and J usage is TRBJ2-1; no firm D call. This sample comprised PBMCs, obtained on the day of the yellow fever booster vaccination. The clonotype was recovered from a man in his thirties or forties who received the YFV17D yellow fever vaccine. CDR3 DNA: TGTGCCATCAGTGAGTCCCGGTACAATGAGCAGTTCTTC. This sequence encodes CAISESRYNEQFF.